The text below deals with one TCR beta chain. This sample is part of a study of T cell changes during pregnancy in multiple sclerosis. Data came from immunoSEQ multiplex PCR; TCRdb stores just in-frame clones and leaves some out. Of over 50,000 clones listed, approximately 92% are singletons. CDR1 SGDLS and CDR2 YYNGEE come from the germline V gene. CDR3 length: 15 residues. V was pared by 0 bases and J by 0 bases, with 7 bases between. The chain combines TRBV9 with TRBJ1-3; possibly TRBD1 for D (5 bases). Sample: peripheral blood, taken in the first trimester of pregnancy. The sequence was collected from a female donor with multiple sclerosis, enrolled in a pregnancy study. CDR3 amino acids: CASSVGGSSGNTIYF. CDR3 nucleotides: TGTGCCAGCAGCGTAGGGGGCAGCTCTGGAAACACCATATATTTT.